The 5 T cell receptor beta chains below come from one sample, sequenced in a study of cytomegalovirus exposure and HLA in healthy donors. The PCR made use of 60 Vbeta and 13 Jbeta primers. Measured with immunoSEQ multiplex PCR; TCRdb has only the in-frame clones, and not every one. The sample has 200,000 or so clones. The sample comprised PBMCs. The source is a girl aged 2 to 10 in good health and CMV-seropositive.

CDR3 loop: CASSDRDRINTGELFF. DNA for the CDR3: TGTGCCAGTTCGGACCGAGACAGGATTAACACCGGGGAGCTGTTTTTT. This sequence joins TRBV19 and TRBJ2-2; weak D call: TRBD1 (6 bases). The CDR3 is made up of 16 amino acids. V lost 8 bases and J lost 2, with 18 bases in between. The germline V gene has CDR1 LNHDA and CDR2 SQIVND (reference sequence).

About this clone itself: This likely comes from a read error, as the CDR3 has no conserved phenylalanine or tryptophan at its end. The J gene is TRBJ1-2, the V gene TRBV7-2; 12 positions agree with TRBD1. Per germline, CDR1 SGHTA and CDR2 FQGNSA. The CDR3 runs 17 residues. V was clipped by 5 bases and J by 2 bases; unmatched bases: 9. The CDR3 reads CASSPGTGGVRNYGYTS. CDR3 coding DNA: TGTGCCAGCAGCCCAGGGACAGGGGGCGTTCGAAACTATGGCTACACCTCC.

The CDR3, as DNA: TGTGCCAGTAGTATCGCAGGGGGCTTCTACGAGCAGTACTTC. Its translation: CASSIAGGFYEQYF. The chain carries TRBV19 and TRBJ2-5, with 8 bases matching TRBD1. The end of the DNA fits TRBJ2-7 better, so the J call may be wrong. CDR1 and CDR2 from the germline V gene are LNHDA and SQIVND (reference sequence). The CDR3 extends over 14 amino acids.

This chain links TRBV7-8 with TRBJ2-2; D perhaps matches TRBD1 (5 bases). The germline gives CDR1 SGHVS, CDR2 FQNEAQ. The length of the CDR3 is 14 residues. Trimming left V 0 bases short and J 7 bases short, with 9 bases between. Written as DNA, the CDR3 is TGTGCCAGCAGCTTAGCCAGGGCCCGCGGGGAGCTGTTTTTT. It translates to CASSLARARGELFF.

The chain recombines TRBV7-2 with TRBJ1-1, with a weak D call TRBD1 (5 bases). There are 15 residues in the CDR3. The germline V and J ends were trimmed by 1 base and 6 bases, with 15 bases remaining between them. Germline V gives CDR1 SGHTA, CDR2 FQGNSA. CDR3 coding DNA: TGTGCCAGCAGCTTAGGACTTGGGACTGACGCTGAAGCTTTCTTT. It encodes CASSLGLGTDAEAFF.